This T cell receptor beta chain comes out of a study of human T cells and chemical hapten exposure. Turning to the study itself: Patches that contained 0.01% DPC were applied to the upper back and read at 6 days. Variability of per-sample TCR yields stemmed mainly from small differences in pooled library volume.

CDR1 and CDR2 from the germline V gene are DFQATT and SNEGSKA (reference sequence). The V gene end was trimmed by 3 bases and the J gene end by 3 bases; junction bases not matched to a gene: 0. This CDR3 is built from 12 residues. Documented time point: patch test 2, 6 weeks after DPC sensitization. Treatment denoted: therapeutic diphenylcyclopropenone sensitization with weekly scalp DPC. Study-level findings and limits: Compared with pre-sensitization or healthy control sets, expanded TCRs clustered more.

This clonotype was seen a few times. Its antigen is still unknown. One entry per CDR3 protein, called by TCRdb with MiXCR from the RACE reads. This table holds some 80,000 distinct CDR3 sequences, about 9.9% found once. This receptor was obtained from a young man with alopecia areata. Some clones in this sample may be carry-over from other donors' samples. V and J are TRBV20-1 and TRBJ1-1, with 8 bases lining up with TRBD1. The specimen was whole blood, collected in connection with sensitization to the hapten diphenylcyclopropenone (DPC). The CDR3 loop reads CSARTGDTEAFF. The CDR3 DNA follows: TGCAGTGCTAGGACAGGGGACACTGAAGCTTTCTTT.